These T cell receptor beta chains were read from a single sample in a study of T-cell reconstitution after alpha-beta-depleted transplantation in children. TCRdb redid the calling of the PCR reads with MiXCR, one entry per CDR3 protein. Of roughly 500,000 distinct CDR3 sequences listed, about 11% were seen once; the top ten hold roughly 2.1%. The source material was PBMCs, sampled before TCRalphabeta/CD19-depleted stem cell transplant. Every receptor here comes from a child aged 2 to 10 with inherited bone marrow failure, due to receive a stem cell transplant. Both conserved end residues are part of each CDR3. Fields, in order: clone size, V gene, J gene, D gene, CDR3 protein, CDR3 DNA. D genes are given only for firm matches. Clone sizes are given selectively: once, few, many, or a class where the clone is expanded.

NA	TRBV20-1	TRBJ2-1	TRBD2	CSARLSSGTSGRGSYNEQFF	TGCAGTGCTAGACTTTCCTCAGGGACTAGCGGGAGAGGTTCCTACAATGAGCAGTTCTTC
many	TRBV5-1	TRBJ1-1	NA	CASSLNPRVVAEAFF	TGCGCCAGCAGCCTGAATCCAAGGGTTGTCGCTGAAGCTTTCTTT
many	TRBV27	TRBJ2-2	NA	CASSGEGATGELFF	TGTGCCAGCAGTGGGGAGGGGGCCACCGGGGAGCTGTTTTTT
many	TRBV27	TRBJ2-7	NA	CASSDHANQYEQYF	TGTGCCAGCAGTGACCACGCAAATCAATACGAGCAGTACTTC
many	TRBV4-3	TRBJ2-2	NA	CASSQVVTGNGELFF	TGCGCCAGCAGCCAAGTTGTTACGGGAAACGGGGAGCTGTTTTTT
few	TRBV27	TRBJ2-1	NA	CASTRGYQTEQFF	TGTGCCAGCACAAGGGGTTATCAGACTGAGCAGTTCTTC
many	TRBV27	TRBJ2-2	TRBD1	CASSSQGAGELFF	TGCGCCAGCAGCTCCCAGGGGGCCGGGGAGCTGTTTTTT
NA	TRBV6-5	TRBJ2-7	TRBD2	CASSYSPGLAGGPGREQYF	TGTGCCAGCAGTTATTCTCCGGGACTAGCGGGAGGGCCGGGAAGGGAGCAGTACTTC
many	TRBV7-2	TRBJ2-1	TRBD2	CASSLVGTSGSNNEQFF	TGTGCCAGCAGCTTAGTCGGGACTAGCGGGAGTAATAATGAGCAGTTCTTC
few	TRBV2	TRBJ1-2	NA	CASAPYYGYTF	TGTGCCAGCGCACCATACTATGGCTACACCTTC
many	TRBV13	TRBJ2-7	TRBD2	CASSWTGLLGSEQYF	TGTGCCAGCAGCTGGACGGGACTATTGGGGAGCGAGCAGTACTTC
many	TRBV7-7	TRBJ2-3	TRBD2	CASSPLAGDSTQYF	TGTGCTAGCAGCCCACTAGCGGGAGACTCTACGCAGTATTTT
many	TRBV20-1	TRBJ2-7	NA	CSASSGISYEQYF	TGCAGTGCTAGTAGCGGCATATCCTACGAGCAGTACTTC
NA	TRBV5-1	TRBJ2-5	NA	CASSNTQETQYF	TGCGCCAGCAGCAACACCCAAGAGACCCAGTACTTC
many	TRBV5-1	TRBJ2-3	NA	CASSLVGVSDTQYF	TGCGCCAGCAGCTTGGTGGGCGTATCAGATACGCAGTATTTT
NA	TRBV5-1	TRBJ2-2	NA	CASSPFVEAGNTGELFF	TGCGCCAGCAGCCCTTTTGTGGAGGCGGGGAACACCGGGGAGCTGTTTTTT
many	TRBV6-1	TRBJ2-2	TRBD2	CASTHSGINTGELFF	TGTGCCAGCACCCATAGCGGGATCAACACCGGGGAGCTGTTTTTT
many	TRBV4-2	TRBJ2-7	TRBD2	CASSRGTSLPYEQYF	TGTGCCAGCAGCCGGGGGACTAGTTTACCCTACGAGCAGTACTTC
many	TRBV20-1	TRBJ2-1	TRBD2	CSATRLAGGGSYNEQFF	TGCAGTGCTACCAGACTAGCGGGAGGCGGGTCCTACAATGAGCAGTTCTTC
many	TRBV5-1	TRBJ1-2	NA	CASSLVTDYGYTF	TGCGCCAGCAGCTTGGTTACTGACTATGGCTACACCTTC
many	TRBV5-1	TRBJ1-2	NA	CASSLGESGYTF	TGCGCCAGCAGCTTGGGGGAGAGTGGCTACACCTTC
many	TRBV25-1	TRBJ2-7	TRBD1	CASSPQDRASTYEQYF	TGTGCCAGCAGTCCCCAGGACAGGGCTTCCACCTACGAGCAGTACTTC